This T cell receptor (beta chain) was sequenced for a study of human T cells and chemical hapten exposure. Findings and limits, study-wide: Donors had alopecia, so their immune response may differ from healthy people's.

The time point is: patch test 1, 2 weeks after DPC sensitization. The treatment is: therapeutic diphenylcyclopropenone sensitization with weekly scalp DPC. The study enrolled 18 to 70-year-old alopecia patients suitable for DPC. TCRdb redid the calling of the RACE reads with MiXCR, one entry per CDR3 protein. The sample includes 75,000 to 90,000 distinct CDR3 sequences, 10% to 15% seen only once; the top ten take roughly 3.6%. On this clonotype itself: What it binds is not known.

V lost 0 bases, J lost 4 bases, and 3 bases stayed unmatched. This CDR3 contains 15 residues. In germline, CDR1 is PRHDT, CDR2 FYEKMQ (reference sequence). The sample consisted of whole blood, taken in connection with sensitization to the hapten diphenylcyclopropenone (DPC). The sequence was collected from a woman aged 55-69 years with alopecia areata. Some clones in this sample may be carry-over from other donors' samples. V gene TRBV13 combines with J gene TRBJ2-1; 7 positions agree with TRBD2. The CDR3 sequence: CASSLGPAGYNEQFF. As DNA, the CDR3 is TGTGCCAGCAGCTTAGGTCCAGCGGGGTACAATGAGCAGTTCTTC. Based on the CDR3 plus reference TRBV13 and TRBJ2-1, the full variable domain is AAGVIQSPRHLIKEKRETATLKCYPIPRHDTVYWYQQGPGQDPQFLISFYEKMQSDKGSIPDRFSAQQFSDYHSELNMSSLELGDSALYFCASSLGPAGYNEQFFGPGTRLTVL.